These 25 T cell receptor beta chains were all obtained from the same sample, sequenced in a study of cytotoxic CD8 clonotypes in ibrutinib-treated CLL. Clones were read by immunoSEQ multiplex PCR, and TCRdb kept only the in-frame ones, dropping some. The profile covers over 120,000 clones, with 76% appearing a single time and around 5% taken by the ten largest. The starting material was PBMCs, obtained after 24 months of ibrutinib treatment. The receptors were sampled from a human donor with chronic lymphocytic leukemia.

For the CDR3, the DNA is TGCGCCAGCAGCTCCAAGGGCGGGGCGGGGAGCACTGAAGCTTTCTTT. Protein: CASSSKGGAGSTEAFF. The rearrangement links TRBV5-1 to TRBJ1-1, with D maybe TRBD1 (5 bases). In germline, CDR1 is SGHRS, CDR2 YFSETQ. This CDR3 has 16 amino acids. Trimming left V 3 bases short and J 4 bases short, with 19 bases between.

This rearrangement joins TRBV28 to TRBJ2-4; no reliable D call. Looked up from germline, CDR1 is MDHEN and CDR2 is SYDVKM. CDR3 length: 14 residues. Trimming pared 5 bases from V and 1 base from J, leaving 9 bases between. Written as DNA, the CDR3 is TGTGCCAGCAGTCCCCGTGTGGCCAAAAACATTCAGTACTTC. Translating gives CASSPRVAKNIQYF.

This sequence joins TRBV5-4 and TRBJ1-4; D gene unclear. The CDR3 covers 15 residues. Trimming cost V 0 bases and J 8 bases, with 14 bases left between them. Germline V gene sequence: CDR1 SGHNT, CDR2 YYREEE (reference sequence). CDR3: CASSLGWHSGEKLFF. The CDR3 nucleotides are TGTGCCAGCAGCTTGGGTTGGCACTCTGGGGAAAAACTGTTTTTT.

This chain joins TRBV5-1 and TRBJ2-3, with D maybe TRBD1 (6 bases). Looked up from germline, CDR1 is SGHRS and CDR2 is YFSETQ. With 4 bases removed from V and 4 bases from J, the gap between germline ends came to 10 bases. The CDR3 sequence is 13 residues long. CDR3 residues: CASSVQGSDTQYF. The CDR3 DNA follows: TGCGCCAGCAGCGTTCAGGGGTCAGATACGCAGTATTTT.

Ten or more counts support this clone. The chain recombines TRBV7-2 with TRBJ2-1; the D call may be TRBD1 or TRBD2 (5 bases each). The CDR3 extends over 15 amino acids. V lost 1 base to trimming and J lost 10 bases, with 17 bases between them. Germline CDR1 SGHTA, CDR2 FQGNSA. The CDR3 DNA sequence: TGTGCCAGCAGCTTAGGAGGGACGAGCGTTTGGGAGCAGTTCTTC. It translates to CASSLGGTSVWEQFF.

The rearrangement joins TRBV6-5 to TRBJ2-7, with D perhaps matching TRBD2 (5 bases). The CDR3 spans 15 residues. The V gene's germline CDR1 is MNHEY and CDR2 SVGAGI. V was trimmed by 7 bases and J by 3 bases, leaving 19 bases between them. DNA for the CDR3: TGTGCCAGCAAAAAGTCCGGGGAAAACTACTACGAGCAGTACTTC. Residues: CASKKSGENYYEQYF.

In DNA, the CDR3 is TGTGCCAGCAGCTTAGGGCGGGTAGACTACGAGCAGTACTTC. This codes for CASSLGRVDYEQYF. The rearrangement joins TRBV7-8 to TRBJ2-7, with a possible D match to TRBD2 (5 bases). This CDR3 region has 14 residues. V lost 1 base and J lost 3, with 10 bases in between. Germline V CDR1 and CDR2: SGHVS, FQNEAQ.

The rearrangement links TRBV27 to TRBJ2-7, with D tentatively TRBD2 (7 bases). Trimming removed 0 bases at V and 1 base at J, with 16 bases between. CDR1 and CDR2 (germline): MNHEY, SMNVEV (reference sequence). The CDR3 runs to 17 residues. The CDR3 sequence is CASSLSGGGTASYEQYF. CDR3 sequence (DNA): TGTGCCAGCAGTTTATCGGGAGGGGGAACAGCTTCCTACGAGCAGTACTTC.

V usage is TRBV5-1 and J usage is TRBJ2-7; tentatively, D is TRBD1 (6 bases). From germline, CDR1 is SGHRS and CDR2 YFSETQ. V lost 4 bases and J 3 bases, leaving 11 bases between the germline ends. There are 13 residues in the CDR3. CDR3 in amino acids: CASSASQGYEQYF. The CDR3 DNA is TGCGCCAGCAGCGCATCACAGGGCTACGAGCAGTACTTC.

This clone was observed a single time. The rearrangement links TRBV10-3 to TRBJ1-5; D not certain. V lost 10 bases and J 5 bases, leaving 15 bases between the germline ends. This CDR3 contains 13 residues. The germline V gene encodes CDR1 ENHRY and CDR2 SYGVKD. CDR3 region: CATSLDGDQPQHF. The CDR3 region has the DNA TGTGCCACCTCCCTGGACGGGGATCAGCCCCAGCATTTT.

V usage is TRBV9 and J usage is TRBJ1-1; the D is unclear. V lost 6 bases, J lost 2 bases, and 14 bases lay in between. The CDR3 is 14 residues long. Per germline, CDR1 SGDLS and CDR2 YYNGEE. Here the CDR3 DNA reads TGTGCCAGCACCCCGCCGGTGGCTAACACTGAAGCTTTCTTT. Protein sequence: CASTPPVANTEAFF.

V is TRBV7-2 and J is TRBJ1-2, with D perhaps matching TRBD1 (5 bases). The germline V gene has CDR1 SGHTA and CDR2 FQGNSA. V lost 0 bases and J 12 bases, leaving 14 bases between the germline ends. There are 13 residues in the CDR3. This CDR3 is CASSLATWGPDTF. CDR3 sequence (DNA): TGTGCCAGCAGCTTAGCGACGTGGGGACCGGACACCTTC.

This clone was detected once. The V and J genes are TRBV28 and TRBJ2-7; 7 positions agree with TRBD1. Germline values: CDR1 MDHEN, CDR2 SYDVKM. The CDR3 contains 13 residues. Trimming took 7 bases from V and 10 from J; bases not matched to a gene: 13. The CDR3 sequence is CASTTGTVLDQYF. In DNA, the CDR3 is TGTGCCAGCACCACGGGGACAGTCCTTGATCAGTACTTC.

This chain joins TRBV18 and TRBJ2-1; D may be TRBD2 (5 bases). V was clipped by 3 bases and J by 10 bases, with 16 bases between them. The germline gives CDR1 KGHSH, CDR2 LQKENI. The CDR3 length is 14 residues. CDR3 in DNA: TGTGCCAGCTCACCCCCCCGGCCCACGGGGGAGCAGTTCTTC. Its protein is CASSPPRPTGEQFF.

The J gene is TRBJ2-7, the V gene TRBV9; the match to TRBD2 covers 9 bases. V trimming: 4 bases; J trimming: 4 bases; junction bases outside the gene matches: 12. The CDR3 is 16 amino acids. Germline-derived CDR1 and CDR2 are SGDLS and YYNGEE. The DNA of the CDR3 is TGTGCCAGCAGCCCCCTGGTGGCGGGGGGGCGGTACGAGCAGTACTTC. Amino acid sequence: CASSPLVAGGRYEQYF.

The V call is TRBV4-3, the J call TRBJ2-7, with 9 bases identical to TRBD2. J gave up 2 bases and V 3 bases, and 11 bases lay outside the gene matches. The length of the CDR3 is 17 residues. Per the germline V gene, CDR1 is LGHNA and CDR2 is YSLEER. The CDR3 region is CASSQAIGAGGAYEQYF. As DNA, the CDR3 is TGCGCCAGCAGCCAGGCCATTGGGGCGGGAGGGGCCTACGAGCAGTACTTC.

Of note for this clone: Germline is not matched at one junction end, which may reflect a read error. The chain combines TRBV7-3 with TRBJ2-1, with 8 bases aligning to TRBD2. Germline CDR1 reads SGHTA; CDR2 reads FQGTGA. This CDR3 contains 15 residues. CDR3 bases: TGTGCCAGCAGATTAACTAGCGGCATCTACAATGAGCAGTTCTTC. Amino acids: CASRLTSGIYNEQFF.

The chain employs TRBV5-1 and TRBJ1-4; possibly TRBD1 for D (5 bases). V was clipped by 0 bases and J by 8 bases, with 11 bases between them. The CDR3 totals 14 residues. Germline CDR1 and CDR2: SGHRS and YFSETQ. This CDR3 is CASSLGQGEEKLFF. In DNA, the CDR3 is TGCGCCAGCAGCTTGGGGCAGGGAGAGGAAAAACTGTTTTTT.

The rearrangement joins TRBV10-3 to TRBJ2-3; D not certain. Germline V gene sequence: CDR1 ENHRY, CDR2 SYGVKD. CDR3 length: 11 amino acids. V lost 10 bases and J lost 6, with 11 bases in between. CDR3 residues: CATNTGDTQYF. The DNA for the CDR3 is TGTGCCACCAACACCGGGGATACGCAGTATTTT.

This clone was detected only a few times. This chain links TRBV27 with TRBJ1-1; 11 positions agree with TRBD1. The J segment lost 0 bases and the V segment lost 5 bases, leaving 8 bases of the junction unmatched. The germline V gene has CDR1 MNHEY and CDR2 SMNVEV (reference sequence). The CDR3 is 17 amino acids. The CDR3 DNA sequence: TGTGCCAGCAGTAGGACAGGGGGCGGGTGGATGAACACTGAAGCTTTCTTT. This translates into CASSRTGGGWMNTEAFF.

V and J are TRBV6-5 and TRBJ2-2; no definite D call. The CDR3 sequence is 13 residues long. V lost 0 bases and J lost 11, with 10 bases in between. Germline CDR1 reads MNHEY; CDR2 reads SVGAGI. CDR3 amino acids: CASSYSILTELFF. DNA for the CDR3: TGTGCCAGCAGTTACTCGATTTTGACCGAGCTGTTTTTT.

The chain's CDR3 is CASSYMGQGGEQYF. The CDR3 DNA reads as TGTGCCAGCAGTTACATGGGCCAGGGGGGGGAGCAGTACTTC. The V call is TRBV6-6, the J call TRBJ2-7; either TRBD1 or TRBD2 may fit D (7 bases each). The CDR3 extends over 14 amino acids. Per the germline V gene, CDR1 is MNHNY and CDR2 is SVGAGI (reference sequence). The germline V and J ends were trimmed by 2 bases and 7 bases, with 15 bases remaining between them.

There are a few counts of this clone. V usage is TRBV19 and J usage is TRBJ1-2; 8 bases are shared with TRBD1. Germline V gives CDR1 LNHDA, CDR2 SQIVND (reference sequence). This CDR3 spans 13 amino acids. The junction had 4 bases not matched to a gene; V was cut back by 6 bases and J by 4 bases. The CDR3 loop is CASSMGQAYGYTF. CDR3 nucleotide sequence: TGTGCCAGTAGCATGGGACAGGCCTATGGCTACACCTTC.

J is TRBJ1-5 and V is TRBV30, with 10 bases that match TRBD1. Germline-derived CDR1 and CDR2 are GTSNPN and SVGIG (reference sequence). V trimming: 4 bases; J trimming: 3 bases; junction bases outside the gene matches: 6. This CDR3 comprises 15 residues. CDR3 in DNA: TGTGCCTGGACCCCCGGGACAGGGGACAATCAGCCCCAGCATTTT. Translating it yields CAWTPGTGDNQPQHF.

This clone was seen a handful of times. CDR3 residues: CASSPPSGPPAGEQYF. DNA of the CDR3: TGTGCCAGCTCACCACCTTCCGGACCTCCGGCGGGTGAGCAGTACTTC. The gene calls are TRBV18 and TRBJ2-7; D is perhaps TRBD2 (5 bases). The CDR3 consists of 16 residues. Trimming stripped 0 bases from V and 7 bases from J, with 19 bases between. Looked up from germline, CDR1 is KGHSH and CDR2 is LQKENI.